This is a list of T cell receptor beta chains from one sample in a study of technical replicates of blood from a handful of donors. The assay was immunoSEQ multiplex PCR, and TCRdb's table has in-frame clones only and misses some. The sample has just over 70,000 clones, around 95% seen once. The material sequenced was T cells isolated from PBMCs. The origin of the receptors is a human donor in good health. The CDR3 runs from the conserved cysteine through the conserved F or W. D genes are given only for firm matches. Expanded clones get a size class; other rows say once, few or many, or leave the size out.

>NA|NA|TRBV4-1|TRBJ2-7
CASSRTTSSYEQYF
TGCGCCAGCAGCCGCACCACGAGCTCCTACGAGCAGTACTTC
>NA|TRBD1|TRBV14|TRBJ2-2
CASGITGAVNTGELFF
TGTGCCAGCGGAATTACAGGGGCCGTGAACACCGGGGAGCTGTTTTTT
>NA|NA|TRBV7-9|TRBJ1-4
CASSLGGGSTNEKLFF
TGTGCCAGCAGCTTGGGGGGGGGCTCAACTAATGAAAAACTGTTTTTT
>NA|NA|TRBV6-6|TRBJ1-1
CASSYSRQSMNTEAFF
TGTGCCAGCAGTTACTCGAGGCAGTCGATGAACACTGAAGCTTTCTTT
>once|TRBD1|TRBV7-9|TRBJ2-7
CASSLLQGSEQYF
TGTGCCAGCAGCTTGCTACAGGGGTCGGAGCAGTACTTC
>NA|TRBD2|TRBV7-8|TRBJ2-7
CASSLFGGRGIYEQYF
TGTGCCAGCAGCTTATTCGGCGGGAGGGGGATCTACGAGCAGTACTTC
>NA|TRBD1|TRBV27|TRBJ1-2
CASGGQGIGGYTF
TGTGCCAGCGGTGGACAGGGCATAGGAGGCTACACCTTC
>NA|NA|TRBV5-6|TRBJ1-2
CASSLVQLNYGYTF
TGTGCCAGCAGCTTAGTACAATTAAACTATGGCTACACCTTC
>NA|TRBD2|TRBV28|TRBJ2-5
CASSFSRERGETQYF
TGTGCCAGCAGTTTTAGCAGGGAGCGGGGAGAGACCCAGTACTTC
>NA|NA|TRBV2|TRBJ2-5
CASSVPLNRGEVVETQYF
TGTGCCAGCAGCGTTCCTCTGAATCGGGGAGAGGTCGTAGAGACCCAGTACTTC
>NA|TRBD2|TRBV14|TRBJ2-7
CASSQVAGNYEQYF
TGTGCCAGCAGCCAAGTAGCGGGGAACTACGAGCAGTACTTC
>NA|NA|TRBV27|TRBJ1-2
CASSQWGRGVNGYTF
TGTGCCAGCAGTCAATGGGGCAGGGGAGTAAATGGCTACACCTTC
>NA|NA|TRBV27|TRBJ1-5
CASSSGGSNQPQHF
TGTGCCAGCAGTTCCGGAGGAAGCAATCAGCCCCAGCATTTT
>NA|NA|TRBV29-1|TRBJ2-7
CSVEDRRGKSYEQYF
TGCAGCGTTGAAGATCGAAGGGGGAAATCCTACGAGCAGTACTTC
>NA|NA|TRBV6-1|TRBJ1-5
CASSPLPQHF
TGTGCCAGCAGCCCCTTGCCCCAGCATTTT
>NA|TRBD1|TRBV6-1|TRBJ1-2
CASSVNPGGDYGYTF
TGTGCCAGCAGTGTAAACCCAGGGGGCGACTATGGCTACACCTTC
>NA|NA|TRBV11-3|TRBJ2-2
CASSFTTNTGELFF
TGTGCCAGCAGCTTCACGACTAACACCGGGGAGCTGTTTTTT
>NA|TRBD2|TRBV10-3|TRBJ2-3
CAISESRETGDTQYF
TGTGCCATCAGTGAGTCGCGGGAGACGGGAGATACGCAGTATTTT
>NA|NA|TRBV11-2|TRBJ2-5
CASSFTSRETQYF
TGTGCCAGCAGCTTCACTAGTCGGGAGACCCAGTACTTC
>few|NA|TRBV7-9|TRBJ1-1
CASSRGMNTEAFF
TGTGCCAGCAGCCGGGGAATGAACACTGAAGCTTTCTTT
>NA|NA|TRBV28|TRBJ1-2
CASSFGDGGQGYGYTF
TGTGCCAGCAGTTTTGGGGACGGGGGGCAAGGCTATGGCTACACCTTC